The 9 T cell receptor beta chains below were found in one sample sequenced in a study of radiation and T cells in renal cell carcinoma. TCRdb keeps only in-frame clones here, not all; method: immunoSEQ multiplex PCR. The sample consists of tens of thousands of clones, around four fifths of them appearing once. Noted time point: blood 4 weeks post-SBRT, at nephrectomy. Treatment defined: 15 Gy SBRT to primary tumor, nephrectomy 4 weeks later. The specimen comprised blood, sampled from a patient whose treatment included radiotherapy and nephrectomy. These receptors came from a woman aged 60-70 years with renal cell carcinoma.

J is TRBJ1-2 and V is TRBV25-1; D gene uncertain. The germline V and J ends were trimmed by 4 bases and 4 bases, with 4 bases remaining between them. The CDR3 contains 11 residues. Germline V gene lookup returns CDR1 MGHDK and CDR2 SYGVNS. CDR3 loop: CASSGIYGYTF. The DNA of the CDR3 is TGTGCCAGCAGTGGCATCTATGGCTACACCTTC.

A single count supports this clone. This chain joins TRBV28 and TRBJ1-1, with D uncertain. The V gene lost 10 bases and the J gene lost 2 bases, with 20 bases spanning the gap. Germline CDR1 reads MDHEN; CDR2 reads SYDVKM. This CDR3 contains 15 residues. CDR3 amino acids: CATLAWTEINTEAFF. The CDR3 nucleotides read TGTGCCACCTTGGCCTGGACGGAGATAAACACTGAAGCTTTCTTT.

The V gene is TRBV29-1, the J gene TRBJ2-3; D possibly corresponds to TRBD2 (5 bases). Trimming took 4 bases from V and 0 from J, leaving 11 bases between them. The CDR3 has 14 residues. Germline CDR1 SQVTM, CDR2 ANQGSEA. The CDR3 DNA follows: TGCAGCGTTGCCCTCAGCGGAAGCACAGATACGCAGTATTTT. Translation: CSVALSGSTDTQYF.

The chain is built from TRBV6-6 and TRBJ1-2, with D unclear. Trimming shortened V by 2 bases and J by 6 bases, and 10 bases separated the two germline ends. The CDR3 sequence is 13 residues long. The germline V gene has CDR1 MNHNY and CDR2 SVGAGI (reference sequence). The CDR3 is CASSYGEGHGYTF. CDR3 in DNA: TGTGCCAGCAGTTACGGGGAGGGCCATGGCTACACCTTC.

CDR3 in amino acids: CASSGLAYTGELFF. The CDR3 nucleotides are TGTGCCAGCAGCGGACTAGCGTACACCGGGGAGCTGTTTTTT. The J gene is TRBJ2-2, the V gene TRBV5-6, with 9 bases lining up with TRBD2. With 4 bases clipped from V and 3 bases from J, the junction kept 1 base outside the gene matches. Germline-derived CDR1 and CDR2 are SGHDT and YYEEEE. This CDR3 is built from 14 residues.

The V gene is TRBV5-4, the J gene TRBJ2-5, with 8 positions matching TRBD1. After removal of 4 bases from V and 1 base from J, the junction contained 6 bases not matched to a gene. Germline V lookup: CDR1 SGHNT, CDR2 YYREEE (reference sequence). The CDR3 length is 15 residues. CDR3: CASSQDRGSQETQYF. CDR3 sequence (DNA): TGTGCCAGCAGCCAAGACAGGGGTAGCCAAGAGACCCAGTACTTC.

This chain uses TRBV19 with TRBJ1-1; 8 nucleotides align to TRBD1. This CDR3 comprises 14 residues. Germline CDR1 is LNHDA and CDR2 is SQIVND (reference sequence). V was clipped by 4 bases and J by 4 bases; unmatched bases: 5. In nucleotides, the CDR3 is TGTGCCAGTAGTACAGGGGGCTTGGGCACTGAAGCTTTCTTT. It is translated as CASSTGGLGTEAFF. Looking up the rest from reference TRBV19 and TRBJ1-1 gives the full variable domain: DGGITQSPKYLFRKEGQNVTLSCEQNLNHDAMYWYRQDPGQGLRLIYYSQIVNDFQKGDIAEGYSVSREKKESFPLTVTSAQKNPTAFYLCASSTGGLGTEAFFGQGTRLTVV.

The V call is TRBV5-6, the J call TRBJ2-6, with D possibly TRBD1 on 5 matching bases. This CDR3 has 16 amino acids. V was cut by 4 bases and J by 0 bases, with 11 bases left in between. Germline V gene sequence: CDR1 SGHDT, CDR2 YYEEEE. The CDR3 coding sequence is TGTGCCAGCAGCCAATCGACAGTCTCTGGGGCCAACGTCCTGACTTTC. Encoded protein: CASSQSTVSGANVLTF.

This clone has more than one count but fewer than ten. V usage is TRBV11-2 and J usage is TRBJ2-7; D not certain. Germline V gene data show CDR1 as SGHAT and CDR2 as FQNNGV. V shed 2 bases and J shed 0 bases, with 8 bases lying between them. This CDR3 has 14 amino acids. DNA of the CDR3: TGTGCCAGCAGCTTATGGGCCAGCTCCTACGAGCAGTACTTC. Its protein product is CASSLWASSYEQYF.